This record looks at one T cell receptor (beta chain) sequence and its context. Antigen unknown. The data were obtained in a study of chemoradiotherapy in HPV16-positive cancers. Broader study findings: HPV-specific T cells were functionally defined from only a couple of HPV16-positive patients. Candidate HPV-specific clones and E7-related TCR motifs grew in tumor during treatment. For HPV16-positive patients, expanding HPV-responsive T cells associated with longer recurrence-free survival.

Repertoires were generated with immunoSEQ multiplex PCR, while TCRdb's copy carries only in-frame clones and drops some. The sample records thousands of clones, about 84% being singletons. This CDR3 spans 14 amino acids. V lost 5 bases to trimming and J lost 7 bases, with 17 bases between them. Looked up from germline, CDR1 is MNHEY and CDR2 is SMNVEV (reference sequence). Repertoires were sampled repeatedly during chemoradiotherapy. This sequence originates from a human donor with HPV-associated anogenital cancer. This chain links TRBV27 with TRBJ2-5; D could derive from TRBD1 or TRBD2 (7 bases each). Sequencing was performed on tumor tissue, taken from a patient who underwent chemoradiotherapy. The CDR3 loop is CASSPTGTTGTQYF. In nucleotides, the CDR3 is TGTGCCAGCAGTCCGACAGGGACTACAGGGACCCAGTACTTC.